Listed here are 7 T cell receptor beta chains from one sample, sequenced in a study of beta chain features in type 1 diabetes. Expressed TCRB transcripts were sequenced because the isolated RNA had all been reverse transcribed beforehand. Clones were read by immunoSEQ multiplex PCR, and TCRdb kept only the in-frame ones, dropping some. The sample includes around 180,000 clones, about 13% of them seen just once. Sequencing input: central memory CD4+ T cells from blood. Receptors were obtained from a woman aged 18-35 years in good health.

This clone was counted only a few times. The J gene is TRBJ2-1, the V gene TRBV7-2; 10 bases match TRBD2. CDR1 and CDR2 from the germline V gene are SGHTA and FQGNSA. The V gene end was trimmed by 6 bases and the J gene end by 13 bases; junction bases not matched to a gene: 6. This CDR3 has 12 amino acids. CDR3 loop: CASRQAGGAQFF. CDR3 nucleotide sequence: TGTGCCAGCAGACAAGCGGGAGGGGCCCAGTTCTTC.

This chain joins TRBV18 and TRBJ2-1; 11 bases line up with TRBD2. This CDR3 is 16 amino acids long. Germline V gene lookup returns CDR1 KGHSH and CDR2 LQKENI. Trimming took 0 bases from V and 2 from J; bases not matched to a gene: 0. The CDR3 DNA follows: TGTGCCAGCTCACCACCGACTAGCGGGACCTACAATGAGCAGTTCTTC. It is translated as CASSPPTSGTYNEQFF.

The chain employs TRBV7-2 and TRBJ2-3; D not resolved. V was cut by 5 bases and J by 2 bases, with 11 bases left in between. The CDR3 consists of 14 residues. CDR1 and CDR2 (germline): SGHTA, FQGNSA. The CDR3 here is CASSLIGATDTQYF. The CDR3 DNA is TGTGCCAGCAGCCTAATCGGTGCCACAGATACGCAGTATTTT.

The chain links TRBV9 to TRBJ2-1; 7 nucleotides align to TRBD1. CDR3 length: 15 amino acids. The V gene end was trimmed by 4 bases and the J gene end by 2 bases; junction bases not matched to a gene: 6. CDR1 and CDR2 (germline): SGDLS, YYNGEE. The chain's CDR3 is CASSSGTAPYNEQFF. In DNA, the CDR3 is TGTGCCAGCAGCTCTGGGACAGCCCCCTACAATGAGCAGTTCTTC.

This chain uses TRBV7-2 with TRBJ1-4; TRBD1 agrees at 8 bases. After removal of 3 bases from V and 4 bases from J, the junction contained 1 base not matched to a gene. The CDR3 length is 14 residues. Germline V lookup: CDR1 SGHTA, CDR2 FQGNSA. This chain's CDR3 is CASSFGQGNEKLFF. CDR3 DNA: TGTGCCAGCAGCTTTGGACAGGGTAATGAAAAACTGTTTTTT.

This clone came up many times. The chain employs TRBV7-7 and TRBJ2-5, with TRBD2 matching over 7 bases. CDR3 size: 14 residues. V shed 5 bases, J shed 3 bases, and the junction held 6 bases outside the gene matches. In germline, CDR1 is SSHAT, CDR2 FNYEAQ (reference sequence). The CDR3 coding sequence is TGTGCCAGCAGCCTCACTAGCGCCGAAGAGACCCAGTACTTC. Its translation: CASSLTSAEETQYF.

The chain links TRBV2 to TRBJ1-2, with no clear D. Trimming shortened V by 7 bases and J by 4 bases, and 13 bases separated the two germline ends. This CDR3 is built from 13 residues. Germline V gene lookup returns CDR1 SNHLY and CDR2 FYNNEI. The CDR3 protein is CASIGRGSYGYTF. In DNA form, the CDR3 reads TGTGCCAGCATCGGCCGGGGATCCTATGGCTACACCTTC.